This TCR beta chain was retrieved from a study of blood T cell repertoires in COVID-19. Study at large: Acute and convalescent COVID-19 specimens originated in the United States, Italy and Spain. Nucleic acid was either cDNA or gDNA, and it came from T cells, B-cell-depleted T cells, or PBMCs.

The protocol was immunoSEQ multiplex PCR, while the TCRdb copy is restricted to in-frame clones and leaves out a portion. The repertoire includes more than 80,000 clones, approximately 85% of them detected once, and roughly 3.2% sits in the top ten. With 2 bases clipped from V and 6 bases from J, the junction kept 4 bases outside the gene matches. The germline V gene encodes CDR1 LGHNT and CDR2 FRNRAP. The CDR3 runs to 15 residues. Material for sequencing was peripheral blood. The rearrangement joins TRBV12-5 to TRBJ2-2; TRBD2 matches 9 bases. The sequence came from an elderly woman with COVID-19, enrolled during active disease. The CDR3 nucleotides are TGTGCTAGTGGTTTGATATTAGCGGGAGCCGGGGAGCTGTTTTTT. This encodes CASGLILAGAGELFF.